This entry lists 27 T cell receptor beta chains sequenced from one sample in a study of T cells in Graves' hyperthyroidism and ophthalmopathy. Template material for amplifying TCR beta CDR3 regions consisted of RNA transcripts. HTBI primers were used for first-round RT-PCR of the TCR CDR3. TCRdb itself ran the multiplex PCR reads through MiXCR, one entry per CDR3 protein. The sample holds fewer than 650,000 distinct CDR3 sequences, 14% seen once. Specimen: blood. These receptors were collected from a woman aged 18-29 years with Graves' ophthalmopathy.

The chain carries TRBV7-2 and TRBJ2-1; 9 bases are shared with TRBD2. Germline lookup yields CDR1 SGHTA and CDR2 FQGNSA. This CDR3 has 17 amino acids. With 2 bases clipped from V and 1 base from J, the junction kept 6 bases outside the gene matches. The CDR3 sequence is CASSLPGTSPSYNEQFF. DNA for the CDR3: TGTGCCAGCAGCTTACCCGGGACTAGCCCTTCCTACAATGAGCAGTTCTTC.

The chain uses TRBV7-6 and TRBJ2-1, with 10 bases that match TRBD1. Germline-derived CDR1 and CDR2 are SGHVS and FNYEAQ. The CDR3 runs to 15 residues. Trimming took 5 bases from V and 6 from J; bases not matched to a gene: 7. The DNA for the CDR3 is TGTGCCAGCAGCCACGGTCGGACAGGGGGCAATGAGCAGTTCTTC. This gives the protein CASSHGRTGGNEQFF.

The chain couples TRBV20-1 to TRBJ2-3; 9 bases align to TRBD2. Germline V gene lookup returns CDR1 DFQATT and CDR2 SNEGSKA (reference sequence). V trimming: 1 base; J trimming: 3 bases; junction bases outside the gene matches: 11. This CDR3 is 17 amino acids long. In DNA, the CDR3 is TGCAGTGCTAGAGGCCTGTCGCGGGGGGGCCTTACAGATACGCAGTATTTT. Protein sequence: CSARGLSRGGLTDTQYF.

This clonotype has a single count. V gene TRBV12-3 or TRBV12-4 combines with J gene TRBJ1-5, with TRBD1 matching over 8 bases. V was clipped by 5 bases and J by 5 bases; unmatched bases: 14. The CDR3 is made up of 17 amino acids. Here the CDR3 DNA reads TGTGCCAGCAGTGACACCGGGACAGGTAAAGGGGATCAGCCCCAGCATTTT. As protein: CASSDTGTGKGDQPQHF.

As for this clonotype: Mismatch with germline at one junction end may stem from a read error. The J gene is TRBJ2-2, the V gene TRBV3-1; tentatively, D is TRBD2 (6 bases). The CDR3 totals 16 residues. Looked up from germline, CDR1 is LGHDT and CDR2 is YNNKEL (reference sequence). The CDR3: CTSSQDWGELPGELFF. DNA of the CDR3: TGTACCAGCAGCCAAGATTGGGGGGAGTTGCCCGGGGAGCTGTTTTTT.

The sample holds a few counts of this clonotype. The chain combines TRBV15 with TRBJ1-4, with TRBD1 as a possible D gene (5 bases). In germline, CDR1 is LNHNV, CDR2 YYDKDF (reference sequence). The V and J ends lost 0 bases and 5 bases respectively, with 7 bases between them. CDR3 size: 14 residues. The CDR3 DNA reads TGTGCCACCAGCAGAGACAGGGTAAATGAAAAACTGTTTTTT. The encoded protein is CATSRDRVNEKLFF.

This clonotype was detected ten times or more. V and J are TRBV6-2 or TRBV6-3 and TRBJ2-1, with 9 bases identical to TRBD2. With V trimmed by 4 bases and J by 0 bases, 16 bases remained unmatched. Germline CDR1 is MNHEY and CDR2 is SVGEGT. The CDR3 is 20 amino acids. CDR3 DNA: TGTGCCAGCAGTTCCTCAAGGTTGCGGGAGGGGCCTAGCTCCTACAATGAGCAGTTCTTC. Translated, it gives CASSSSRLREGPSSYNEQFF.

The CDR3 coding sequence is TGTGCCTGGGACCGGACAGGTAATAATGAGCAGTTCTTC. Amino acids: CAWDRTGNNEQFF. V and J are TRBV30 and TRBJ2-1; TRBD1 matches at 7 bases. Germline V gives CDR1 GTSNPN, CDR2 SVGIG (reference sequence). Germline trimming cut 5 bases from V and 7 bases from J; bases unmatched to any gene: 8. This CDR3 region has 13 residues.

This clonotype was observed many times. The chain links TRBV3-1 to TRBJ2-3; 8 nucleotides agree with TRBD2. The CDR3 sequence is 19 residues long. The germline CDR1 and CDR2 sequences are LGHDT and YNNKEL (reference sequence). V lost 0 bases and J lost 0; bases outside the gene matches: 11. CDR3 DNA: TGTGCCAGCAGCCAAGATGCGGGAGGTTCACTTGTGAGCACAGATACGCAGTATTTT. Amino acid sequence: CASSQDAGGSLVSTDTQYF.

This clonotype came up many times. The chain couples TRBV6-1 to TRBJ2-2; D may be TRBD1 or TRBD2 (5 bases each). With 6 bases removed from V and 1 base from J, the gap between germline ends came to 18 bases. The CDR3 sequence is 17 residues long. The germline CDR1 and CDR2 sequences are MNHNS and SASEGT. The CDR3 nucleotides read TGTGCCAGCAGATTTAGAGGGCCCGACAGGAACACCGGGGAGCTGTTTTTT. This encodes CASRFRGPDRNTGELFF.

A few counts support this clonotype. The chain employs TRBV10-3 and TRBJ2-5, with a weak D call TRBD2 (6 bases). V was clipped by 0 bases and J by 4 bases, with 9 bases between them. The CDR3 extends over 14 amino acids. Germline lookup yields CDR1 ENHRY and CDR2 SYGVKD. CDR3 sequence (DNA): TGTGCCATCAGTGAGTCGAGGAGGGGAGAGACCCAGTACTTC. Translation gives CAISESRRGETQYF.

This clonotype was picked up many times. V and J are TRBV6-1 and TRBJ2-1; D remains unclear. Germline V lookup: CDR1 MNHNS, CDR2 SASEGT. The CDR3 spans 11 residues. V was cut by 3 bases and J by 9 bases, with 6 bases left in between. In nucleotides, the CDR3 is TGTGCCAGCAGTGACGCTTTTGAGCAGTTCTTC. It codes for CASSDAFEQFF.

About this clonotype: A much bigger clone sits one base away, suggesting this may be a read error. CDR3 nucleotide sequence: TGCAGTGCTAGAGTAAACTACGAGCAGTACTTC. Amino acids: CSARVNYEQYF. The rearrangement joins TRBV20-1 to TRBJ2-7; D remains ambiguous. The CDR3 has 11 amino acids. Trimming took 1 base from V and 3 from J, leaving 4 bases between them. Germline V gene data show CDR1 as DFQATT and CDR2 as SNEGSKA (reference sequence).

This chain joins TRBV24-1 and TRBJ1-5; 9 positions match TRBD1. The junction had 1 base not matched to a gene; V was cut back by 2 bases and J by 0 bases. Germline V lookup: CDR1 KGHDR, CDR2 SFDVKD. This CDR3 region has 16 residues. CDR3 coding DNA: TGTGCCACCAGTGATTCGGACAGGGGTAGCAATCAGCCCCAGCATTTT. As protein: CATSDSDRGSNQPQHF.

This clonotype was picked up a small number of times. The genes are TRBV9 and TRBJ2-3, with D perhaps given as TRBD1 or TRBD2 (5 bases each). Germline V gene lookup returns CDR1 SGDLS and CDR2 YYNGEE. V was clipped by 0 bases and J by 5 bases, with 16 bases between them. The CDR3 is 16 amino acids. CDR3 sequence: CASSVAGTQGGDTQYF. The CDR3 DNA sequence: TGTGCCAGCAGCGTAGCAGGGACCCAGGGCGGAGATACGCAGTATTTT.

This clonotype was picked up one time. The chain links TRBV19 to TRBJ2-7; D gene unclear. This CDR3 is built from 14 residues. Germline V gene lookup returns CDR1 LNHDA and CDR2 SQIVND (reference sequence). V gave up 4 bases and J gave up 4 bases, with 14 bases separating them. DNA of the CDR3: TGTGCCAGTAGTACCCGGACGGTGAATTACGAGCAGTACTTC. The encoded protein is CASSTRTVNYEQYF. Looking up the rest from reference TRBV19 and TRBJ2-7 gives the full variable domain: DGGITQSPKYLFRKEGQNVTLSCEQNLNHDAMYWYRQDPGQGLRLIYYSQIVNDFQKGDIAEGYSVSREKKESFPLTVTSAQKNPTAFYLCASSTRTVNYEQYFGPGTRLTVT.

This clonotype has a count of ten or more. The chain links TRBV30 to TRBJ1-5, with a tentative D call TRBD1 (5 bases). Germline CDR1 reads GTSNPN; CDR2 reads SVGIG (reference sequence). This CDR3 comprises 15 residues. V lost 0 bases and J 8 bases, leaving 17 bases between the germline ends. The CDR3, as DNA: TGTGCCTGGAGTGTGGGTGTGGCAGGAGGGGAGCCCCAGCATTTT. This translates into CAWSVGVAGGEPQHF.

V gene TRBV7-9 combines with J gene TRBJ2-1, with TRBD2 matching over 8 bases. In germline, CDR1 is SEHNR, CDR2 FQNEAQ (reference sequence). V lost 1 base and J lost 7; bases outside the gene matches: 9. CDR3 length equals 16 residues. Here the CDR3 reads CASSLGASGLLNEQFF. Written as DNA, the CDR3 is TGTGCCAGCAGCTTAGGAGCTAGCGGGCTATTAAATGAGCAGTTCTTC.

This clonotype showed up many times. The V gene is TRBV7-9, the J gene TRBJ2-4, with D perhaps given as TRBD1 or TRBD2 (5 bases each). The CDR3 extends over 14 amino acids. Germline CDR1 reads SEHNR; CDR2 reads FQNEAQ (reference sequence). V lost 0 bases, J lost 8 bases, and 11 bases lay in between. This CDR3 is CASSLARGKDIQYF. CDR3 DNA: TGTGCCAGCAGCTTAGCGAGGGGAAAGGACATTCAGTACTTC.

This clonotype appeared a few times. The chain has TRBV9 and TRBJ2-6; TRBD2 aligns across 12 bases. With V trimmed by 3 bases and J by 5 bases, 9 bases remained unmatched. The CDR3 loop spans 18 amino acids. Per germline, CDR1 SGDLS and CDR2 YYNGEE. The CDR3 DNA follows: TGTGCCAGCAGCGCACGGACTAGCGGGGCCCCCTGGGCCAACGTCCTGACTTTC. This gives the protein CASSARTSGAPWANVLTF.

This clonotype occurred many times. V usage is TRBV10-3 and J usage is TRBJ2-7; 9 bases line up with TRBD1. There are 16 residues in the CDR3. The junction had 15 bases not matched to a gene; V was cut back by 11 bases and J by 1 base. Germline values: CDR1 ENHRY, CDR2 SYGVKD. The CDR3 spells CASAKQGQGYSYEQYF. CDR3 nucleotide sequence: TGTGCCTCCGCCAAGCAGGGACAGGGATATTCCTACGAGCAGTACTTC.

This clonotype was counted many times. The rearrangement links TRBV6-2 or TRBV6-3 to TRBJ1-2; D remains ambiguous. The CDR3 has 13 residues. Germline V CDR1 and CDR2: MNHEY, SVGEGT. The V end was cut by 2 bases, the J end by 2 bases, with 6 bases between. CDR3 nucleotide sequence: TGTGCCAGCAGTTACACGGAGAACTATGGCTACACCTTC. Translated: CASSYTENYGYTF.

This clonotype has a count of ten or more. V and J are TRBV12-3 or TRBV12-4 and TRBJ2-7, with D possibly being TRBD2 (6 bases). This CDR3 contains 12 residues. Trimming removed 3 bases at V and 7 bases at J, with 10 bases between. CDR3 sequence (DNA): TGTGCCAGCAGTTTCCCGGGGAGGGAGCAGTACTTC. Residues: CASSFPGREQYF.

This clonotype was counted at least ten times. The rearrangement links TRBV12-3 or TRBV12-4 to TRBJ2-1, with 10 bases lining up with TRBD2. Unmatched junction bases numbered 14, after V lost 2 bases and J lost 10 bases. CDR3 length: 17 residues. The CDR3 loop is CASSLIRLAGYSGEQFF. CDR3 nucleotides: TGTGCCAGCAGTTTAATTCGACTAGCGGGTTACTCGGGGGAGCAGTTCTTC.

The chain joins TRBV20-1 to TRBJ1-5, with D unresolved. Germline loops: CDR1 DFQATT, CDR2 SNEGSKA (reference sequence). This CDR3 comprises 13 residues. Trimming removed 4 bases at V and 0 bases at J, with 7 bases between. CDR3 bases: TGCAGTGCTATGGCAGATAGCAATCAGCCCCAGCATTTT. Encoded protein: CSAMADSNQPQHF.

CDR3 DNA: TGTGCCAGCAGCTTATCGGACAGGGAAGACGGCTACACCTTC. Protein product: CASSLSDREDGYTF. The chain recombines TRBV7-9 with TRBJ1-2; TRBD1 matches 8 bases. J gave up 8 bases and V 2 bases, and 7 bases lay outside the gene matches. The CDR3 spans 14 residues. From germline, CDR1 is SEHNR and CDR2 FQNEAQ (reference sequence).

The V and J genes are TRBV28 and TRBJ1-5; D is perhaps TRBD1 (5 bases). Germline CDR1 reads MDHEN; CDR2 reads SYDVKM. The V end was cut by 4 bases, the J end by 7 bases, with 14 bases between. This CDR3 is built from 14 residues. Here the CDR3 reads CASSSHDRHQPQHF. CDR3 DNA: TGTGCCAGCAGTTCCCACGACAGACACCAGCCCCAGCATTTT.